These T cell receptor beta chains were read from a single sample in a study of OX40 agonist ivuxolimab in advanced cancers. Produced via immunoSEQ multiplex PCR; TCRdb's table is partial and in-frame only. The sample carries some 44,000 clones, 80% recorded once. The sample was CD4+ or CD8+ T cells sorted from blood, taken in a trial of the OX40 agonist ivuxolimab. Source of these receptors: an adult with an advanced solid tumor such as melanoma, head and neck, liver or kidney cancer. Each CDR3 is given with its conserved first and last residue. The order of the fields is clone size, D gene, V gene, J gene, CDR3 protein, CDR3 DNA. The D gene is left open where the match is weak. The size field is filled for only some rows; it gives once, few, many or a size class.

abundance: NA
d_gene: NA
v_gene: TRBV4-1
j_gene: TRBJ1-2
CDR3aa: CASTLSGSSNYGYTF
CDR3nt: TGCGCCAGCACCCTTAGCGGGAGCAGCAACTATGGCTACACCTTC

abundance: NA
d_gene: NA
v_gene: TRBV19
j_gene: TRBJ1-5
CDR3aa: CASTGPGLRAQHF
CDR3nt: TGTGCCAGTACTGGGCCGGGCCTCAGGGCCCAGCATTTT

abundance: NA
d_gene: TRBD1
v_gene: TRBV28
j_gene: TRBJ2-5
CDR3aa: CASSIPTGWSETQYF
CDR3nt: TGTGCCAGCAGTATCCCGACAGGGTGGTCCGAGACCCAGTACTTC

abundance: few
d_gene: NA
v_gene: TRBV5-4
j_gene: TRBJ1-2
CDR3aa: CASSLSGVEGYTF
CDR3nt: TGTGCCAGCAGCTTGAGTGGGGTTGAGGGCTACACCTTC

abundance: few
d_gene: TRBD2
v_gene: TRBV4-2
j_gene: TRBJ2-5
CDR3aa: CASSQDLRAGGKQETQYF
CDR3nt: TGTGCCAGCAGCCAAGATCTGAGGGCGGGGGGGAAACAAGAGACCCAGTACTTC

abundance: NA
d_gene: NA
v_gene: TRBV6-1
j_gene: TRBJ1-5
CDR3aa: CASSEETNYSNQPQHF
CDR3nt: TGTGCCAGCAGTGAGGAGACCAACTATAGCAATCAGCCCCAGCATTTT

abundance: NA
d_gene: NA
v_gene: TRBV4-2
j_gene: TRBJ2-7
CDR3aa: CASSHSGQFSYEQYF
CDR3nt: TGTGCCAGCAGCCATTCTGGACAGTTTTCCTACGAGCAGTACTTC

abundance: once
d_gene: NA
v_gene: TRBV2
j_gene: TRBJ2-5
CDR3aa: CASKLVAETQYF
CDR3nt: TGTGCCAGCAAGTTGGTGGCCGAGACCCAGTACTTC

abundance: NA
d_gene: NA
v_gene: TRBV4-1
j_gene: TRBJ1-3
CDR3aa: CASSLGEGVGNTIYF
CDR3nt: TGCGCCAGCAGCCTTGGAGAGGGGGTTGGAAACACCATATATTTT

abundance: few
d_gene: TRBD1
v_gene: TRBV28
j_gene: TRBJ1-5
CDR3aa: CASSRDRGGNQPQHF
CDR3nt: TGTGCCAGCAGTCGGGACAGGGGTGGCAATCAGCCCCAGCATTTT

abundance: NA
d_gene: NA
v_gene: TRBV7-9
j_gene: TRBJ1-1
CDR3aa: CASSPLQGLMNTEAFF
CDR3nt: TGTGCCAGCAGCCCCCTCCAGGGATTAATGAACACTGAAGCTTTCTTT

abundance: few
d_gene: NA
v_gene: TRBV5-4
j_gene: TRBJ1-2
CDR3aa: CASSLGLGGGGYTF
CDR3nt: TGTGCCAGCAGCTTGGGGTTGGGGGGAGGAGGCTACACCTTC

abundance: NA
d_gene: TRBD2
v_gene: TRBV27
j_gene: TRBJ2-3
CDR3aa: CASSLSTSGIADTQYF
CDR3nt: TGTGCCAGCAGTTTATCGACTAGCGGGATCGCAGATACGCAGTATTTT

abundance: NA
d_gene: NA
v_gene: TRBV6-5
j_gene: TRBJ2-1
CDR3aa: CASNNFQGEQFF
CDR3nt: TGTGCCAGCAACAATTTTCAGGGGGAGCAGTTCTTC

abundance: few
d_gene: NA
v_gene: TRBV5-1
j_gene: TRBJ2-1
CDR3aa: CASWVQGGEQFF
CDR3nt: TGCGCCAGTTGGGTTCAGGGCGGTGAGCAGTTCTTC

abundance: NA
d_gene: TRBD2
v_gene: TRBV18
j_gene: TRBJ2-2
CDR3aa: CASSPGLAGAGELFF
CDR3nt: TGTGCCAGCTCGCCGGGACTAGCGGGAGCCGGGGAGCTGTTTTTT

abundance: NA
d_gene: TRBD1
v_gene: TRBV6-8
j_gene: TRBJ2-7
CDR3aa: CASSPPGQGDFEQYF
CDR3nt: TGTGCCAGCAGTCCACCGGGACAGGGGGATTTCGAGCAGTACTTC

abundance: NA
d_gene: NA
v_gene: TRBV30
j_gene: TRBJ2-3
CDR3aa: CAARVGVVGDTQYF
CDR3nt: TGTGCAGCCCGGGTGGGAGTGGTAGGAGATACGCAGTATTTT

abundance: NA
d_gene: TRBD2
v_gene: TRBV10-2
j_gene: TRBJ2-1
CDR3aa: CASRELAGGGNEQFF
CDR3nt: TGCGCCAGCAGAGAGCTAGCGGGAGGGGGCAATGAGCAGTTCTTC

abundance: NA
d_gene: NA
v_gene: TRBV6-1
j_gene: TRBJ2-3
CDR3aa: CASSHRDTQYF
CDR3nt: TGTGCCAGCAGTCACAGGGATACGCAGTATTTT

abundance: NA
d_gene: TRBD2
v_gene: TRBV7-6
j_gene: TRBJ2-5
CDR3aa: CASSFAFSGSPKETQYF
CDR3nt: TGTGCCAGCAGCTTTGCCTTTAGCGGGAGCCCTAAAGAGACCCAGTACTTC

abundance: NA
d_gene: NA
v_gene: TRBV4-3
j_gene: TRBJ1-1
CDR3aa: CASSQSRRTEAFF
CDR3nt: TGCGCCAGCAGCCAATCTCGAAGAACTGAAGCTTTCTTT

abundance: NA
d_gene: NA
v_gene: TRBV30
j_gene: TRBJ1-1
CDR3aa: CAWRTDRRYTEAFF
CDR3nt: TGTGCCTGGAGGACCGACAGGAGGTACACTGAAGCTTTCTTT

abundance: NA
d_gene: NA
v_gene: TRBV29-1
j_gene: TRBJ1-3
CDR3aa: CSTGWGNTIYF
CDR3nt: TGCAGCACCGGTTGGGGAAACACCATATATTTT

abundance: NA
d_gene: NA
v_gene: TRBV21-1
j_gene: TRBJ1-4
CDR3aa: CASSRPRQANTRELFF
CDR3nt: TGTGCCAGCAGCAGACCGAGACAGGCTAATACACGGGAACTGTTTTTT

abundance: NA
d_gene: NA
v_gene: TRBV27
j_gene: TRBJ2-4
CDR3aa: CANPITGLFETAKNIQYF
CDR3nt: TGTGCCAACCCCATTACAGGACTTTTTGAGACAGCCAAAAACATTCAGTACTTC

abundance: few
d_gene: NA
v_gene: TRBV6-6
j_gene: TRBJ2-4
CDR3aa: CASSNSGVGAKNIQYF
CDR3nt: TGTGCCAGCAGTAACTCAGGGGTGGGGGCCAAAAACATTCAGTACTTC

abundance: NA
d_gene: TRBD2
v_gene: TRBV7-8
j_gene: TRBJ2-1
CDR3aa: CASSSLAGGNEQFF
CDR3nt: TGTGCCAGCAGCTCCTTAGCGGGAGGGAATGAGCAGTTCTTC

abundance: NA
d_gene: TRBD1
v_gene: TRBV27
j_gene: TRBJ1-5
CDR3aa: CASGKQGQGVNQPQHF
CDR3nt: TGTGCCAGCGGGAAACAGGGACAGGGGGTTAATCAGCCCCAGCATTTT

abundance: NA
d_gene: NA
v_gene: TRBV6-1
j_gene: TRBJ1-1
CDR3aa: CASSGQVSEAFF
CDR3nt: TGTGCCAGCAGTGGACAGGTTAGTGAAGCTTTCTTT

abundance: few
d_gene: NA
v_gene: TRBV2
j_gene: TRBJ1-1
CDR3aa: CASSARGGVRMNTEAFF
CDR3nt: TGTGCCAGCAGTGCCCGGGGGGGGGTCAGGATGAACACTGAAGCTTTCTTT

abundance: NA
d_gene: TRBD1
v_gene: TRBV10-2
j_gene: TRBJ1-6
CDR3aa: CASRDRGYSPLHF
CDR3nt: TGCGCCAGCAGGGACAGGGGATACTCACCCCTCCACTTT

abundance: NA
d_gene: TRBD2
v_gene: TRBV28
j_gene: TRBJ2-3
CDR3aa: CASTFRAGRGGTDTQYF
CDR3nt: TGTGCCAGCACCTTCAGGGCCGGCCGGGGGGGCACAGATACGCAGTATTTT

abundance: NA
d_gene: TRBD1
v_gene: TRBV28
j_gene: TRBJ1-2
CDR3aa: CASSPIGQGAGYTF
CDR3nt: TGTGCCAGCAGTCCCATCGGACAGGGTGCAGGCTACACCTTC

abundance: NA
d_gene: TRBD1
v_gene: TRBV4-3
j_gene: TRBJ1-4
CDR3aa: CASSPGQGSTNEKLFF
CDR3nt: TGCGCCAGCAGTCCTGGACAGGGCAGCACTAATGAAAAACTGTTTTTT

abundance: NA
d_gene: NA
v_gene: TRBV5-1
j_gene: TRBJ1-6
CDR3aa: CASSLLPGGSTPLHF
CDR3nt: TGCGCCAGCAGCTTGTTACCTGGGGGATCAACACCCCTCCACTTT

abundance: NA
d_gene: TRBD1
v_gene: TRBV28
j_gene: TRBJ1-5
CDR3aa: CASLRDRGGGQPQHF
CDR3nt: TGTGCCTCCCTCCGGGACAGGGGAGGGGGTCAGCCTCAGCATTTT

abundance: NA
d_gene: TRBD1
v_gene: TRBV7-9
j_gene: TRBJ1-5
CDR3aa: CASSPLTTGRPNQPQHF
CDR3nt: TGTGCCAGCAGCCCATTAACGACAGGGAGGCCAAATCAGCCCCAGCATTTT

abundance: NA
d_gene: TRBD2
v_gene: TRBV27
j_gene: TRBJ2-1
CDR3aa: CASSLTSGRLNEQFF
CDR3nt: TGTGCCAGCAGTTTAACTAGCGGGAGGCTCAATGAGCAGTTCTTC

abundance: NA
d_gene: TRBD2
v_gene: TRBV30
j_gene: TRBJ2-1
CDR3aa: CAWSVTSGREQFF
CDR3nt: TGTGCCTGGAGTGTTACTAGCGGACGCGAGCAGTTCTTC

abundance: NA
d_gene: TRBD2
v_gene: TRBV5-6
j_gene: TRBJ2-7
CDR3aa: CASSLSAGVPWGDEQYF
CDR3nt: TGTGCCAGCAGCTTGTCAGCGGGAGTTCCTTGGGGGGATGAGCAGTACTTC

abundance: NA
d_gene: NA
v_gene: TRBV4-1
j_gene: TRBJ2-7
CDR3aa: CASSQNPGNSYEQYF
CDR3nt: TGCGCCAGCAGTCAAAATCCAGGGAACTCCTACGAGCAGTACTTC

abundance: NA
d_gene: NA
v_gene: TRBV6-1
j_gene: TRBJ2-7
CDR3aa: CASSERGTYEQYF
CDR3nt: TGTGCCAGCAGTGAAAGGGGAACCTACGAGCAGTACTTC

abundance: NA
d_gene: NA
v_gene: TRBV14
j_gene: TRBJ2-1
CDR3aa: CASSPYGNEQFF
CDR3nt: TGTGCCAGCAGCCCCTATGGCAATGAGCAGTTCTTC

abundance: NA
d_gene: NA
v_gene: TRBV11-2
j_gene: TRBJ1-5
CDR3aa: CASSSSKVINQPQHF
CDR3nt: TGTGCCAGCAGCTCGAGTAAGGTCATAAATCAGCCCCAGCATTTT

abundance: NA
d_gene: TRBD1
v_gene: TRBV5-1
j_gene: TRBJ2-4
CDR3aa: CASSLFQGDIQYF
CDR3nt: TGCGCCAGCAGCTTATTCCAGGGGGACATTCAGTACTTC

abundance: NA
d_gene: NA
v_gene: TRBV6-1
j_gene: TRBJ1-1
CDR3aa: CASSEGSWLANTETFF
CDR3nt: TGTGCCAGCAGTGAAGGATCGTGGCTGGCGAACACTGAAACTTTCTTT

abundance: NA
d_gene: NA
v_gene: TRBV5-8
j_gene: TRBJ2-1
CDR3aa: CASSLYPSAYNEQFF
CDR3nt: TGTGCCAGCAGCTTGTACCCTTCAGCTTACAATGAGCAGTTCTTC

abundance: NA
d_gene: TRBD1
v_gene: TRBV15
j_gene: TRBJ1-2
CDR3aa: CATSRDRGQGYTF
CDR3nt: TGTGCCACCAGCAGGGACAGGGGGCAGGGCTACACCTTC

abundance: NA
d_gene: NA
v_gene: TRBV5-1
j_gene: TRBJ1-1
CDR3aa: CASSPDNRDLNTEAFF
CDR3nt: TGCGCCAGCAGCCCGGATAACAGGGACTTGAACACTGAAGCTTTCTTT